This TCR beta chain came from a study of long-term antiretroviral therapy in people with HIV. Study results and limitations: Clones that had undergone expansion before ART prevailed in the repertoire throughout all time points.

A v3.0 immunoSEQ assay was performed at survey level. Profiled with immunoSEQ multiplex PCR; TCRdb holds only in-frame clones, not every one. The table includes fewer than 45,000 clones, around three quarters detected once. Comment on this clone: Its target is unknown.

Here the sequenced sample was unsorted PBMCs, taken 3.4 years after starting antiretroviral therapy. This sequence originates from a man aged 25-45 years with HIV.

CDR3 residues: CASSGQGAVYGYTF. As DNA, the CDR3 is TGTGCCAGTAGCGGACAGGGGGCGGTCTATGGCTACACCTTC. The chain combines TRBV19 with TRBJ1-2, with TRBD1 matching over 11 bases. V trimming: 6 bases; J trimming: 4 bases; junction bases outside the gene matches: 4. The CDR3 is 14 amino acids. Germline loops: CDR1 LNHDA, CDR2 SQIVND (reference sequence).